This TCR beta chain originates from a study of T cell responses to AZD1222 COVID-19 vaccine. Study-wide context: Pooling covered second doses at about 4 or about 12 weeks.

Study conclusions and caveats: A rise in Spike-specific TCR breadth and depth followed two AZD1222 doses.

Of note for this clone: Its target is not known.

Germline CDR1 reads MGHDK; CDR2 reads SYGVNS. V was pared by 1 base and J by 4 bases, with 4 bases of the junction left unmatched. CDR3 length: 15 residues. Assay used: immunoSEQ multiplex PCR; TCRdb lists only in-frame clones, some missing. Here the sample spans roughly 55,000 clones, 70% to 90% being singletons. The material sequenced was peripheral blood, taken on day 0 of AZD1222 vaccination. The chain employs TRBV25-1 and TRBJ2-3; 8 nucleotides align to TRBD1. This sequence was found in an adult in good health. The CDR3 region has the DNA TGTGCCAGCAGTGAATGGACAGGGTGGGCAGATACGCAGTATTTT. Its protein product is CASSEWTGWADTQYF.